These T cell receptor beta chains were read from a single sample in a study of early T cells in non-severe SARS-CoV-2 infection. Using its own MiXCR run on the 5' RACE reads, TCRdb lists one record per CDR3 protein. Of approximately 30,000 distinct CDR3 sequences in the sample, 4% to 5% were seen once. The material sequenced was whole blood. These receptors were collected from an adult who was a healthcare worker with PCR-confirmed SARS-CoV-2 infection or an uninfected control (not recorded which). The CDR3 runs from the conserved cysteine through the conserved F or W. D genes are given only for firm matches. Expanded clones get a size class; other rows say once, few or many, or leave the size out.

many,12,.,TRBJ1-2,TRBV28,TGTGCCAGCAGTTTGTTGGAATATGGCTACACCTTC,CASSLLEYGYTF
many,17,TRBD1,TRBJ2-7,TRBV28,TGTGCCAGCAGTCCCAGACAGGGGGGCCAAAGCTCCTACGAGCAGTACTTC,CASSPRQGGQSSYEQYF
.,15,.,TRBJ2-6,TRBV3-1,TGTGCCAGCAGCCAAGATCCGGGAGGGGCCAACGTCCTGACTTTC,CASSQDPGGANVLTF
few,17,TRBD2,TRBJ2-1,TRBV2,TGTGCCAGCAGTGGTAGCGGGGGGGCCTTCGGTGCGAATGAGCAGTTCTTC,CASSGSGGAFGANEQFF
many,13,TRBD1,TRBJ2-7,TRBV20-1,TGCAGTGCTAACCGGGACAGTCCCTACGAGCAGTACTTC,CSANRDSPYEQYF
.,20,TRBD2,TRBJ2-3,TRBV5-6,TGTGCCAGCAGCTTGCCCCGGCCGGTACCGACTAGCGGGGGGATAGATACGCAGTATTTT,CASSLPRPVPTSGGIDTQYF
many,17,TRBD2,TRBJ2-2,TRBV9,TGTGCCAGCAGGTCCCTGGCGGGGGGGCCCAACACCGGGGAGCTGTTTTTT,CASRSLAGGPNTGELFF
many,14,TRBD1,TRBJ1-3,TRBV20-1,TGCAGTGCCTCACAGGGGACCTCTGGAAACACCATATATTTT,CSASQGTSGNTIYF
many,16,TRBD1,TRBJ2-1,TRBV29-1,TGCAGCGTTGAAGGGTACAACAGGGGGAGGTACAATGAGCAGTTCTTC,CSVEGYNRGRYNEQFF
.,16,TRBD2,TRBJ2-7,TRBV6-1,TGTGCCAGCAGTGTTGTGGGACTAGGTAGCTCCTACGAGCAGTACTTC,CASSVVGLGSSYEQYF
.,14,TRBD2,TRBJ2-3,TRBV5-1,TGCGCCAGCAGCTTGAGCGGGGGGGCAGATACGCAGTATTTT,CASSLSGGADTQYF
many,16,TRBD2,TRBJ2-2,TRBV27,TGTGCCAGCAGTTTAGTACGGGGGGGCAGTACCGGGGAGCTGTTTTTT,CASSLVRGGSTGELFF
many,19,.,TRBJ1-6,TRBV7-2,TGTGCCAGCAGCTTAGTTGGGGGGGTCGGATCCTCCTATAATTCACCCCTCCACTTT,CASSLVGGVGSSYNSPLHF
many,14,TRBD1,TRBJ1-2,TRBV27,TGTGCCAGCAGTAACAGGGGGGTTGACTATGGCTACACCTTC,CASSNRGVDYGYTF
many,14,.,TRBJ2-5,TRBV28,TGTGCCAGCAGTTTAGTAGGACAGCAAGAGACCCAGTACTTC,CASSLVGQQETQYF
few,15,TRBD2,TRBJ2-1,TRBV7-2,TGTGCCAGCAGCTTAGATGGCCTAGCGGGGTTTGAGAAGTTCTTC,CASSLDGLAGFEKFF
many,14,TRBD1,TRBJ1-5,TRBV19,TGTGCCAGTAGTATGGGACAGGGGCTTCAGCCCCAGCATTTT,CASSMGQGLQPQHF
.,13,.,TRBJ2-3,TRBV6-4,TGTGCCAGCAGCCCCACAGGGATAGATACGCAGTATTTT,CASSPTGIDTQYF
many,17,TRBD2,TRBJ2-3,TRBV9,TGTGCCAGCAGCAGGACTAGCGGGGGGGCCGGCACAGATACGCAGTATTTT,CASSRTSGGAGTDTQYF